These 13 T cell receptor beta chains originate from one sample sequenced in a study of human CD8 memory T cell subsets (dated by TCRdb to the early 2020s). Early differentiated memory cells that were CCR7+ PD-1+ TIGIT+ and had dysfunctional, exhausted-like traits were classified as progenitor exhausted-like memory CD8+ T cells (TPEX). Instrument used: NextSeq 550. A Human TCR Profiling Kit was used to prepare UMI-labeled 5' RACE TCRbeta libraries. Based on TCRdb reprocessing of the reads, there is one entry per CDR3 protein sequence, and DNA is missing. The sample has around 6,000 distinct CDR3 sequences on record. The ten largest clones represent about a fifth of the sample. Specimen: CD8+ T cells from PBMCs. All receptors derive from a human donor in good health.

This clonotype is labeled medium-sized based on frequency. The chain carries TRBV18 and TRBJ2-5; TCRdb designates TRBD2, a call that cannot be tested without DNA. This CDR3 region has 16 residues. Germline V gene lookup returns CDR1 KGHSH and CDR2 LQKENI. The CDR3 region is CASSPQVREGRETQYF.

In terms of frequency, this clonotype is medium-sized. V and J are TRBV7-3 and TRBJ1-5. The CDR3 has 14 amino acids. Germline V gene data show CDR1 as SGHTA and CDR2 as FQGTGA. The CDR3 loop reads CASSLTGSDQPQHF.

The genes are TRBV19 and TRBJ1-6; TCRdb outputs TRBD1, but without DNA this stays unchecked. The germline V gene has CDR1 LNHDA and CDR2 SQIVND (reference sequence). The CDR3 has 16 amino acids. The CDR3 sequence is CASTPRDRDFNSPLHF.

This clonotype shows up as medium-sized by frequency. This chain links TRBV5-6 with TRBJ1-1. In germline, CDR1 is SGHDT, CDR2 YYEEEE. The CDR3 is made up of 15 amino acids. This CDR3 is CASSLVGGKNTEAFF.

V usage is TRBV15 and J usage is TRBJ2-1; TCRdb returns TRBD1, unconfirmable since there is no DNA. This CDR3 spans 12 amino acids. CDR1 and CDR2 from the germline V gene are LNHNV and YYDKDF (reference sequence). The CDR3 here is CATGQGDYEQFF.

The genes are TRBV5-1 and TRBJ2-2. The germline V gene has CDR1 SGHRS and CDR2 YFSETQ. The CDR3 totals 13 residues. CDR3 in amino acids: CASSLLSTGELFF. Together with reference TRBV5-1 and TRBJ2-2, the CDR3 gives the full variable domain: KAGVTQTPRYLIKTRGQQVTLSCSPISGHRSVSWYQQTPGQGLQFLFEYFSETQRNKGNFPGRFSGRQFSNSRSEMNVSTLELGDSALYLCASSLLSTGELFFGEGSRLTVL.

The J gene is TRBJ2-1, the V gene TRBV5-5. In germline, CDR1 is SGHKS, CDR2 YYEKEE (reference sequence). The CDR3 sequence is 16 residues long. CDR3 amino acids: CASSWSADKSFDEQFF.

The chain uses TRBV20-1 and TRBJ2-7; the D call from TCRdb, TRBD2, cannot be confirmed without DNA. This CDR3 comprises 12 residues. Germline V CDR1 and CDR2: DFQATT, SNEGSKA (reference sequence). CDR3 protein: CSARGSSVEQYF.

The chain links TRBV4-1 to TRBJ2-7. Germline CDR1 reads MGHRA; CDR2 reads YSYEKL. The CDR3 consists of 16 residues. The CDR3 reads CASSQDSTGSSYEQYF.

The chain combines TRBV28 with TRBJ2-7; there is no DNA to check the TCRdb D call of TRBD2. This CDR3 spans 18 amino acids. The V gene's germline CDR1 is MDHEN and CDR2 SYDVKM. CDR3: CASIRFGSGTSGDYEQYF.

The chain carries TRBV11-2 and TRBJ2-7. This CDR3 comprises 13 residues. Germline V gene lookup returns CDR1 SGHAT and CDR2 FQNNGV. The CDR3 sequence is CASSLGGNYEQYF.

The chain combines TRBV29-1 with TRBJ1-2; the TCRdb D gene call, TRBD1, has no DNA to confirm it. There are 23 residues in the CDR3. Germline loops: CDR1 SQVTM, CDR2 ANQGSEA. The CDR3 reads CSVEDLDQIPYLVRGLASYGYTF.

V gene TRBV19 combines with J gene TRBJ2-7; TCRdb indicates TRBD2, and absent DNA this call remains unverified. This CDR3 region has 14 residues. Germline CDR1 LNHDA, CDR2 SQIVND (reference sequence). The chain's CDR3 is CASSLAGVSGEQYF.